These T cell receptor beta chains were read from a single sample in a study of siplizumab effects on memory and regulatory T cells. TCRdb keeps only in-frame clones here, not all; method: immunoSEQ multiplex PCR. The table shows some 87,000 clones, with 85% to 90% occurring only once. The specimen was CD4+ T cells sorted from blood. These TCRs come from a human donor in good health. Both conserved end residues are part of each CDR3. D genes are given only for firm matches. Where a row states a size, it is once, few, many or the class of an expanded clone; other rows omit it.

J gene: TRBJ2-7; D gene: TRBD2; clone size: .; V gene: TRBV6-5; CDR3 protein: CASSWGGDYEQYF; CDR3 DNA: TGTGCCAGCAGTTGGGGGGGGGACTACGAGCAGTACTTC
J gene: TRBJ2-1; D gene: TRBD2; clone size: .; V gene: TRBV5-1; CDR3 protein: CASSLSSSGSNEQFF; CDR3 DNA: TGCGCCAGCAGCTTGAGTTCTAGCGGGAGCAATGAGCAGTTCTTC
J gene: TRBJ1-5; D gene: .; clone size: .; V gene: TRBV7-6; CDR3 protein: CASSLESAGSNQPQHF; CDR3 DNA: TGTGCCAGCAGCTTAGAATCGGCGGGTAGCAATCAGCCCCAGCATTTT
J gene: TRBJ2-3; D gene: .; clone size: .; V gene: TRBV11-3; CDR3 protein: CASSLLGRGDTQYF; CDR3 DNA: TGTGCCAGCAGCTTACTTGGCAGGGGTGATACGCAGTATTTT
J gene: TRBJ2-4; D gene: .; clone size: .; V gene: TRBV6-5; CDR3 protein: CASRGGTSKNIQYF; CDR3 DNA: TGTGCCAGCAGGGGCGGGACATCCAAAAACATTCAGTACTTC
J gene: TRBJ2-3; D gene: .; clone size: .; V gene: TRBV7-3; CDR3 protein: CASSYDGADTQYF; CDR3 DNA: TGTGCCAGCAGTTACGACGGAGCGGATACGCAGTATTTT
J gene: TRBJ2-1; D gene: .; clone size: .; V gene: TRBV6-6; CDR3 protein: CASSYSREVKDEQFF; CDR3 DNA: TGTGCCAGCAGTTACTCCAGAGAGGTTAAGGATGAGCAGTTCTTC
J gene: TRBJ2-3; D gene: .; clone size: .; V gene: TRBV5-1; CDR3 protein: CASSLATPGDTQYF; CDR3 DNA: TGCGCCAGCAGCTTGGCCACTCCGGGAGATACGCAGTATTTT
J gene: TRBJ2-2; D gene: TRBD2; clone size: .; V gene: TRBV25-1; CDR3 protein: CASRDPGRSTGELFF; CDR3 DNA: TGTGCCAGCCGTGACCCCGGGAGGAGCACCGGGGAGCTGTTTTTT
J gene: TRBJ2-1; D gene: .; clone size: .; V gene: TRBV5-6; CDR3 protein: CASSRGHEQFF; CDR3 DNA: TGTGCCAGCAGCAGAGGCCATGAGCAGTTCTTC
J gene: TRBJ1-4; D gene: .; clone size: .; V gene: TRBV2; CDR3 protein: CASIQSSQNEKLFF; CDR3 DNA: TGTGCCAGCATCCAAAGCAGCCAGAATGAAAAACTGTTTTTT
J gene: TRBJ1-3; D gene: .; clone size: .; V gene: TRBV6-5; CDR3 protein: CASRFTNPGNTIYF; CDR3 DNA: TGTGCCAGCAGGTTTACCAACCCCGGAAACACCATATATTTT
J gene: TRBJ1-2; D gene: TRBD1; clone size: .; V gene: TRBV6-5; CDR3 protein: CASSSSGTGNGYTF; CDR3 DNA: TGTGCCAGCAGTTCCTCCGGGACAGGGAATGGCTACACCTTC
J gene: TRBJ1-2; D gene: .; clone size: .; V gene: TRBV6-5; CDR3 protein: CASSNEDWGGGYTF; CDR3 DNA: TGTGCCAGCAGTAACGAGGACTGGGGCGGTGGCTACACCTTC
J gene: TRBJ2-1; D gene: TRBD1; clone size: .; V gene: TRBV18; CDR3 protein: CASSPTGTGGYEQFF; CDR3 DNA: TGTGCCAGCTCACCAACCGGGACAGGGGGCTATGAGCAGTTCTTC
J gene: TRBJ1-5; D gene: .; clone size: .; V gene: TRBV6-6; CDR3 protein: CTSSLRQNQPQHF; CDR3 DNA: TGTACCAGCAGTTTAAGACAGAATCAGCCCCAGCATTTT
J gene: TRBJ2-3; D gene: TRBD2; clone size: .; V gene: TRBV6-5; CDR3 protein: CASRTYTSETQYF; CDR3 DNA: TGTGCCAGCAGGACATACACTAGCGAGACGCAGTATTTT
J gene: TRBJ1-2; D gene: .; clone size: .; V gene: TRBV30; CDR3 protein: CAWSGGSYGYTF; CDR3 DNA: TGTGCCTGGAGTGGGGGGTCCTATGGCTACACCTTC
J gene: TRBJ2-1; D gene: .; clone size: .; V gene: TRBV30; CDR3 protein: CAWSVAGEVNEQFF; CDR3 DNA: TGTGCCTGGAGTGTGGCAGGGGAGGTCAATGAGCAGTTCTTC
J gene: TRBJ1-3; D gene: .; clone size: .; V gene: TRBV7-8; CDR3 protein: CASSLAGKSGNTIYF; CDR3 DNA: TGTGCCAGCAGCTTGGCGGGAAAGTCTGGAAACACCATATATTTT
J gene: TRBJ2-5; D gene: .; clone size: .; V gene: TRBV6-6; CDR3 protein: CASRTGTHQETQYF; CDR3 DNA: TGCGCCAGCAGAACCGGGACGCACCAAGAGACCCAGTACTTC
J gene: TRBJ2-7; D gene: .; clone size: .; V gene: TRBV10-2; CDR3 protein: CATKHSNYEQYF; CDR3 DNA: TGCGCCACCAAACACAGTAACTACGAGCAGTACTTC
J gene: TRBJ2-3; D gene: .; clone size: .; V gene: TRBV10-2; CDR3 protein: CASSGTPTDTQYF; CDR3 DNA: TGCGCCAGCAGTGGGACACCCACAGATACGCAGTATTTT
J gene: TRBJ2-3; D gene: .; clone size: .; V gene: TRBV19; CDR3 protein: CASSISESDTQYF; CDR3 DNA: TGTGCCAGTAGTATATCGGAGTCAGATACGCAGTATTTT
J gene: TRBJ2-1; D gene: .; clone size: .; V gene: TRBV5-4; CDR3 protein: CASSTRGPDNEQFF; CDR3 DNA: TGTGCCAGCAGCACCCGGGGGCCGGACAATGAGCAGTTCTTC
J gene: TRBJ2-7; D gene: .; clone size: .; V gene: TRBV5-1; CDR3 protein: CASSLTTGGTYEQYF; CDR3 DNA: TGCGCCAGCAGCTTAACTACAGGTGGAACCTACGAGCAGTACTTC
J gene: TRBJ1-2; D gene: .; clone size: .; V gene: TRBV27; CDR3 protein: CASNGHPSRSFYGYTF; CDR3 DNA: TGTGCCAGCAATGGTCACCCCAGCAGATCCTTCTATGGCTACACCTTC
J gene: TRBJ2-1; D gene: TRBD2; clone size: .; V gene: TRBV18; CDR3 protein: CASSPPRRESSYNEQFF; CDR3 DNA: TGTGCCAGCTCACCACCTAGGCGGGAGTCGTCCTACAATGAGCAGTTCTTC
J gene: TRBJ2-7; D gene: .; clone size: once; V gene: TRBV5-1; CDR3 protein: CASRVSGSSEQYF; CDR3 DNA: TGCGCCAGCAGGGTTTCGGGGTCAAGCGAGCAGTACTTC
J gene: TRBJ1-3; D gene: .; clone size: .; V gene: TRBV4-1; CDR3 protein: CASSQESVSGNTIYF; CDR3 DNA: TGCGCCAGCAGCCAAGAATCGGTATCTGGAAACACCATATATTTT
J gene: TRBJ1-5; D gene: .; clone size: .; V gene: TRBV7-8; CDR3 protein: CASSLLASHSNQPQHF; CDR3 DNA: TGTGCCAGCAGCTTACTCGCTAGCCATAGCAATCAGCCCCAGCATTTT
J gene: TRBJ1-2; D gene: .; clone size: .; V gene: TRBV7-8; CDR3 protein: CASIPMLTMALYGYTF; CDR3 DNA: TGTGCCAGCATCCCCATGCTAACTATGGCTTTGTATGGCTACACCTTC
J gene: TRBJ1-1; D gene: .; clone size: .; V gene: TRBV28; CDR3 protein: CASSPPGVPMQAFF; CDR3 DNA: TGTGCCAGCAGTCCGCCAGGGGTGCCGATGCAAGCTTTCTTT
J gene: TRBJ1-2; D gene: .; clone size: .; V gene: TRBV7-2; CDR3 protein: CASSFDGSYGYTF; CDR3 DNA: TGTGCCAGCAGCTTTGACGGAAGCTATGGCTACACCTTC
J gene: TRBJ1-1; D gene: .; clone size: .; V gene: TRBV7-9; CDR3 protein: CASSLARGDGAFF; CDR3 DNA: TGTGCCAGCAGCTTAGCGCGGGGCGACGGAGCTTTCTTT
J gene: TRBJ2-1; D gene: .; clone size: .; V gene: TRBV5-1; CDR3 protein: CASSLARNTNEQFF; CDR3 DNA: TGCGCCAGCAGCTTGGCCAGGAACACGAATGAGCAGTTCTTC
J gene: TRBJ2-7; D gene: .; clone size: .; V gene: TRBV7-2; CDR3 protein: CASSHDSNPSYEQYF; CDR3 DNA: TGTGCCAGCAGCCACGACAGCAACCCTTCATACGAGCAGTACTTC
J gene: TRBJ2-7; D gene: .; clone size: .; V gene: TRBV18; CDR3 protein: CASKLFRDSHEQYF; CDR3 DNA: TGTGCCAGCAAGCTATTTCGGGACTCACACGAGCAGTACTTC
J gene: TRBJ1-5; D gene: TRBD1; clone size: .; V gene: TRBV2; CDR3 protein: CASNRDSVNQPQHF; CDR3 DNA: TGTGCCAGCAATCGGGACAGTGTCAATCAGCCCCAGCATTTT
J gene: TRBJ2-2; D gene: .; clone size: many; V gene: TRBV15; CDR3 protein: CATPPRGLFF; CDR3 DNA: TGTGCCACCCCCCCCCGGGGGCTGTTTTTT
J gene: TRBJ1-6; D gene: .; clone size: .; V gene: TRBV19; CDR3 protein: CASKGGVYNSPLHF; CDR3 DNA: TGTGCCAGTAAGGGGGGGGTCTATAATTCACCCCTCCACTTT
J gene: TRBJ2-5; D gene: .; clone size: once; V gene: TRBV2; CDR3 protein: CASSDRGKETQYF; CDR3 DNA: TGTGCCAGCAGTGATCGCGGGAAAGAGACCCAGTACTTC
J gene: TRBJ1-4; D gene: TRBD1; clone size: .; V gene: TRBV6-5; CDR3 protein: CASRRTGGTNEKLFF; CDR3 DNA: TGTGCCAGCAGGAGGACAGGGGGAACTAATGAAAAACTGTTTTTT
J gene: TRBJ2-7; D gene: TRBD2; clone size: .; V gene: TRBV5-1; CDR3 protein: CASSVTSGSYHEQYF; CDR3 DNA: TGCGCCAGCAGCGTTACTAGCGGGAGTTACCACGAGCAGTACTTC
J gene: TRBJ1-2; D gene: .; clone size: .; V gene: TRBV6-5; CDR3 protein: CASSYSREWDYGYTF; CDR3 DNA: TGTGCCAGCAGTTACTCGAGGGAATGGGACTATGGCTACACCTTC
J gene: TRBJ2-5; D gene: TRBD1; clone size: .; V gene: TRBV29-1; CDR3 protein: CSVRTTGYQETQYF; CDR3 DNA: TGCAGCGTCCGAACGACAGGGTACCAAGAGACCCAGTACTTC
J gene: TRBJ2-1; D gene: .; clone size: .; V gene: TRBV4-2; CDR3 protein: CASSPLSGDEQFF; CDR3 DNA: TGTGCCAGCAGCCCCCTGTCGGGGGATGAGCAGTTCTTC
J gene: TRBJ1-4; D gene: TRBD1; clone size: .; V gene: TRBV4-1; CDR3 protein: CASSPSRGQPVPGEKLFF; CDR3 DNA: TGCGCCAGCAGCCCTTCTAGGGGACAGCCAGTTCCGGGTGAAAAACTGTTTTTT
J gene: TRBJ1-3; D gene: TRBD1; clone size: .; V gene: TRBV11-3; CDR3 protein: CASSGTGKRSGNTIYF; CDR3 DNA: TGTGCCAGCAGCGGGACAGGGAAACGATCCGGAAACACCATATATTTT
J gene: TRBJ2-1; D gene: TRBD1; clone size: .; V gene: TRBV18; CDR3 protein: CASSGTGTADNEQFF; CDR3 DNA: TGTGCCAGCTCAGGGACCGGGACAGCAGACAATGAGCAGTTCTTC
J gene: TRBJ1-5; D gene: .; clone size: .; V gene: TRBV6-4; CDR3 protein: CASRDPLRGEGQPQHF; CDR3 DNA: TGTGCCAGCAGGGATCCCCTCCGGGGGGAAGGCCAGCCCCAGCATTTT
J gene: TRBJ2-7; D gene: TRBD1; clone size: .; V gene: TRBV5-4; CDR3 protein: CASSQDRGDGEQYF; CDR3 DNA: TGTGCCAGCAGCCAAGACAGGGGAGATGGCGAGCAGTACTTC
J gene: TRBJ2-7; D gene: TRBD1; clone size: .; V gene: TRBV27; CDR3 protein: CASSRTGSSYEQYF; CDR3 DNA: TGTGCCAGCAGCCGGACAGGGAGCTCCTACGAGCAGTACTTC
J gene: TRBJ1-4; D gene: TRBD1; clone size: .; V gene: TRBV7-9; CDR3 protein: CASSLEGQGNEKLFF; CDR3 DNA: TGTGCCAGCAGCTTAGAGGGACAGGGGAATGAAAAACTGTTTTTT
J gene: TRBJ2-3; D gene: TRBD2; clone size: .; V gene: TRBV6-1; CDR3 protein: CASSVGTSGTDTQYF; CDR3 DNA: TGTGCCAGCAGTGTGGGGACTAGCGGGACGGATACGCAGTATTTT
J gene: TRBJ2-5; D gene: .; clone size: .; V gene: TRBV7-3; CDR3 protein: CASAQGETQYF; CDR3 DNA: TGTGCCAGCGCTCAGGGAGAGACCCAGTACTTC
J gene: TRBJ2-5; D gene: .; clone size: .; V gene: TRBV28; CDR3 protein: CASSFSRTLAQETQYF; CDR3 DNA: TGTGCCAGCAGTTTTTCTAGAACCCTAGCCCAAGAGACCCAGTACTTC
J gene: TRBJ1-1; D gene: .; clone size: .; V gene: TRBV5-1; CDR3 protein: CASSLERGGTEAFF; CDR3 DNA: TGCGCCAGCAGCTTGGAGAGGGGAGGTACTGAAGCTTTCTTT
J gene: TRBJ1-3; D gene: .; clone size: .; V gene: TRBV6-6; CDR3 protein: CASSYSGQISGNTIYF; CDR3 DNA: TGTGCCAGCAGTTACTCGGGACAAATCTCTGGAAACACCATATATTTT
J gene: TRBJ2-2; D gene: TRBD2; clone size: once; V gene: TRBV2; CDR3 protein: CASGGTSGKRTGELFF; CDR3 DNA: TGTGCCAGCGGGGGGACTAGCGGGAAAAGGACCGGGGAGCTGTTTTTT